This T cell receptor (beta chain) derives from a study of shared clonotypes between healthy human individuals. Points from the study as a whole: Sequencing of the sorted subsets was shown by rarefaction to be incomplete despite large depth. The study found lower generation probabilities in non-shared clonotypes than in those shared by all four donors.

Once extracted for a subset, genomic DNA was divided evenly among several immunoSEQ plates. 200 to 250 ng DNA, tens of thousands of T cell genomes, went into each sorted-subset replicate PCR. Sequenced by immunoSEQ multiplex PCR; TCRdb stores in-frame clones only, minus some. The table has about 680,000 clones, 55% to 75% seen once; the top ten hold 1.5% to 2%. V gave up 4 bases and J gave up 9 bases; unmatched junction bases: 10. CDR3 length: 15 amino acids. In germline, CDR1 is SQVTM, CDR2 ANQGSEA. As for this clone: Its specificity is unknown.

This receptor was taken from a woman in her 30s in good health. The chain has TRBV29-1 and TRBJ2-1, with 12 positions matching TRBD2. Sequenced sample: memory CD4+ T cells sorted from blood. Subset described: CD45RA-negative fraction. CDR3 nucleotide sequence: TGCAGCGTTGGCCTTAGACTAGCGGGAGTGCGTGAGCAGTTCTTC. Its protein product is CSVGLRLAGVREQFF.